The 15 T cell receptor beta chains given below trace back to one sample, sequenced in a study of beta chain features in type 1 diabetes (dated by TCRdb to the late 2010s). Receptor amplification or capture employed the immunoSEQ multiplex PCR assay. The entire amount of isolated RNA was reverse transcribed using the High Capacity cDNA Reverse Transcription Kit, so the sequenced TCRB transcripts were expressed ones. TCRdb mirrors the immuneACCESS table, restricted to in-frame sequences. Some clones are absent from its copies; in checked studies, under half trace to an unresolved V gene, and the reason for the others is unknown. This sample comprises hundreds of thousands of clones, 9% to 10% of them detected only once. Of the sample, about 0.03% is held by the ten largest clones. The sample comprised naive CD4+ T cells from blood. The cell subset or site label, as the study defines it: true naive CD4+ T cells. The receptors shown here come from a woman between 18 and 29 years old in good health.

This clone was detected a few times. This chain connects TRBV7-3 to TRBJ1-2; 11 bases match TRBD1. There are 15 residues in the CDR3. Germline V gene sequence: CDR1 SGHTA, CDR2 FQGTGA. Unmatched junction bases numbered 6, after V lost 5 bases and J lost 4 bases. Here the CDR3 DNA reads TGTGCCAGCAGCCAGCCCGGACAGGGGGCCTATGGCTACACCTTC. Protein: CASSQPGQGAYGYTF.

This clone has more than one count but fewer than ten. The chain joins TRBV20-1 to TRBJ2-5; D call uncertain. V shed 3 bases and J shed 5 bases, with 7 bases lying between them. Germline V gene sequence: CDR1 DFQATT, CDR2 SNEGSKA (reference sequence). This CDR3 region has 11 residues. CDR3 DNA sequence: TGCAGTGCTAGCCCCCAGGAGACCCAGTACTTC. Translated, it gives CSASPQETQYF.

This clone was detected a few times. The chain recombines TRBV16 with TRBJ2-7, with 10 positions matching TRBD1. V gave up 2 bases and J gave up 6 bases; unmatched junction bases: 4. The CDR3 spans 14 residues. Germline values: CDR1 KGHSY, CDR2 FQNENV. CDR3 loop: CASSQRQGASEQYF. Written as DNA, the CDR3 is TGTGCCAGCAGCCAACGACAGGGGGCCTCCGAGCAGTACTTC.

This clone came up a few times. This sequence joins TRBV6-1 and TRBJ2-1; no reliable D call. The CDR3 length is 14 residues. With 6 bases removed from V and 1 base from J, the gap between germline ends came to 10 bases. Per germline, CDR1 MNHNS and CDR2 SASEGT. The CDR3, as DNA: TGTGCCAGCAGGGGCGCAGGATCCTACAATGAGCAGTTCTTC. Protein product: CASRGAGSYNEQFF.

V gene TRBV28 combines with J gene TRBJ1-2, with TRBD1 identical over 9 bases. The CDR3 has 14 amino acids. Germline loops: CDR1 MDHEN, CDR2 SYDVKM. V lost 8 bases, J lost 6 bases, and 10 bases stayed unmatched. As DNA, the CDR3 is TGTGCCAGCGGATCAACAGGGGGCGCAGATGGCTACACCTTC. This encodes CASGSTGGADGYTF.

This rearrangement joins TRBV5-4 to TRBJ2-1, with D perhaps matching TRBD1 (5 bases). The CDR3 loop spans 16 amino acids. The V and J ends lost 4 bases and 5 bases respectively, with 19 bases between them. The germline V gene has CDR1 SGHNT and CDR2 YYREEE (reference sequence). In nucleotides, the CDR3 is TGTGCCAGCAGCCACGCCCTTAGGGGAACCGACAATGAGCAGTTCTTC. It yields the protein CASSHALRGTDNEQFF.

The gene calls are TRBV9 and TRBJ2-1; the match to TRBD2 covers 7 bases. J was trimmed by 2 bases and V by 4 bases; bases with no gene match: 9. The germline V gene encodes CDR1 SGDLS and CDR2 YYNGEE. CDR3 length equals 16 residues. The CDR3, as DNA: TGTGCCAGCAGCATCCTGGGGGGGACCACCTACAATGAGCAGTTCTTC. The encoded protein is CASSILGGTTYNEQFF.

This clone was counted only a few times. This chain connects TRBV5-1 to TRBJ2-3; perhaps TRBD1 as D (5 bases). The germline gives CDR1 SGHRS, CDR2 YFSETQ. This CDR3 has 16 amino acids. V lost 0 bases to trimming and J lost 3 bases, with 14 bases between them. In DNA form, the CDR3 reads TGCGCCAGCAGCTTGGAGCAGGGCAGCAGGACAGATACGCAGTATTTT. It codes for CASSLEQGSRTDTQYF.

This clone was recorded a few times. The chain links TRBV27 to TRBJ1-1; a weak D match, TRBD1 (5 bases). V shed 7 bases and J shed 3 bases, with 21 bases lying between them. In germline, CDR1 is MNHEY, CDR2 SMNVEV (reference sequence). The CDR3 covers 16 residues. The CDR3 protein is CASKPVGIGGDTEAFF. The CDR3 region has the DNA TGTGCCAGCAAGCCTGTCGGCATCGGGGGTGACACTGAAGCTTTCTTT.

This rearrangement joins TRBV5-1 to TRBJ2-1; 14 nucleotides match TRBD2. From germline, CDR1 is SGHRS and CDR2 YFSETQ. Germline trimming cut 4 bases from V and 4 bases from J; bases unmatched to any gene: 10. This CDR3 comprises 18 residues. The CDR3 spells CASSKGLAGGFGYNEQFF. In DNA form, the CDR3 reads TGCGCCAGCAGCAAAGGACTAGCGGGAGGATTCGGGTACAATGAGCAGTTCTTC.

The chain has TRBV29-1 and TRBJ1-2; TRBD1 aligns across 9 bases. V lost 6 bases, J lost 2 bases, and 7 bases stayed unmatched. The CDR3 covers 14 residues. Germline V gives CDR1 SQVTM, CDR2 ANQGSEA. CDR3 nucleotide sequence: TGCAGCGTCAGAGGACAGGGGACAAACTATGGCTACACCTTC. Amino acid sequence: CSVRGQGTNYGYTF.

The chain joins TRBV19 to TRBJ2-7; 10 nucleotides agree with TRBD1. The CDR3 length is 14 residues. Germline values: CDR1 LNHDA, CDR2 SQIVND (reference sequence). Trimming removed 6 bases from V and 5 bases from J; junction bases left unmatched: 7. The CDR3 reads CASRPGQGYHEQYF. The CDR3 DNA reads as TGTGCCAGTAGACCGGGACAGGGGTATCACGAGCAGTACTTC.

The chain links TRBV28 to TRBJ1-1; 8 positions agree with TRBD1. Germline V gene sequence: CDR1 MDHEN, CDR2 SYDVKM. The CDR3 is 13 amino acids. The V gene end was trimmed by 5 bases and the J gene end by 8 bases; junction bases not matched to a gene: 7. CDR3 sequence reads: CASSPGQGGEAFF. The CDR3 DNA reads TGTGCCAGCAGTCCTGGACAGGGAGGAGAAGCTTTCTTT.

This sequence joins TRBV19 and TRBJ2-1, with D possibly matching TRBD2 (5 bases). Trimming removed 5 bases at V and 9 bases at J, with 14 bases between. The germline V gene has CDR1 LNHDA and CDR2 SQIVND (reference sequence). The CDR3 totals 13 residues. In nucleotides, the CDR3 is TGTGCCAGTAGTTCTGGTGGTGCGGGTGAGCAGTTCTTC. It yields the protein CASSSGGAGEQFF.

In its sample, this clone was seen a few times. The chain links TRBV6-5 to TRBJ2-3, with 9 bases aligning to TRBD1. The germline gives CDR1 MNHEY, CDR2 SVGAGI. The CDR3 extends over 14 amino acids. Trimming cost V 7 bases and J 5 bases; bases outside gene matches: 7. CDR3 bases: TGTGCCAGCACCCGGGGACAGGGCCAAGATACGCAGTATTTT. Its protein product is CASTRGQGQDTQYF.